Shown below are 19 T cell receptor beta chains from a single sample sequenced in a study of blood T cell repertoires in COVID-19. Profiling relied on immunoSEQ multiplex PCR, and the TCRdb table lists in-frame clones only, not all of them. The sample shows a few hundred thousand clones, about 90% of them seen only once. The sequencing input was PBMCs or T cells enriched from blood (not recorded which). The receptor set was obtained from a woman in her 30s who had recovered from COVID-19.

This chain uses TRBV6-5 with TRBJ1-5, with D maybe TRBD1 (5 bases). The CDR3 runs 13 residues. V was trimmed by 4 bases and J by 5 bases, leaving 9 bases between them. CDR1 is MNHEY, CDR2 SVGAGI, per germline. The CDR3: CASSSGLDQPQHF. The DNA for the CDR3 is TGTGCCAGCAGTTCAGGGCTTGATCAGCCCCAGCATTTT.

This chain uses TRBV6-5 with TRBJ2-7; 15 bases agree with TRBD2. Looked up from germline, CDR1 is MNHEY and CDR2 is SVGAGI. Losses at the gene ends were 0 bases for V and 6 bases for J; bases not matched to a gene: 0. The CDR3 is made up of 15 amino acids. CDR3 sequence (DNA): TGTGCCAGCAGTTACTCGGGACTAGCGGGAGGCGAGCAGTACTTC. This sequence encodes CASSYSGLAGGEQYF.

This chain connects TRBV25-1 to TRBJ1-3; D is ambiguous. Looked up from germline, CDR1 is MGHDK and CDR2 is SYGVNS. The CDR3 has 15 amino acids. V shed 7 bases and J shed 1 base, with 14 bases lying between them. CDR3 nucleotides: TGTGCCAGCACCTCGTCCGTTAGTTCTGGAAACACCATATATTTT. Translated, it gives CASTSSVSSGNTIYF.

The count of this clone is one. This sequence joins TRBV12-3 or TRBV12-4 and TRBJ2-1; 7 bases line up with TRBD2. V lost 6 bases to trimming and J lost 10 bases; unmatched junction nucleotides: 3. The CDR3 is 11 amino acids. The CDR3 region has the DNA TGTGCCAGCAGGTGGGGAGGGGAGCAGTTCTTC. Its protein product is CASRWGGEQFF.

This chain links TRBV30 with TRBJ2-2; 10 nucleotides agree with TRBD2. This CDR3 comprises 15 residues. Looked up from germline, CDR1 is GTSNPN and CDR2 is SVGIG (reference sequence). V shed 0 bases and J 7 bases; nucleotides not matched to a gene: 5. The CDR3 sequence: CAWSVAGGPGGELFF. CDR3 in DNA: TGTGCCTGGAGTGTAGCGGGGGGGCCAGGCGGGGAGCTGTTTTTT.

The chain carries TRBV6-5 and TRBJ1-2; D may be TRBD1 (6 bases). Trimming left V 7 bases short and J 8 bases short, with 20 bases between. From germline, CDR1 is MNHEY and CDR2 SVGAGI. This CDR3 is built from 14 residues. CDR3 sequence reads: CASNRDGNNRGYTF. The CDR3 DNA is TGTGCCAGCAACAGGGACGGGAATAATCGGGGCTACACCTTC.

The gene calls are TRBV28 and TRBJ1-3; 12 bases line up with TRBD1. Germline V gene sequence: CDR1 MDHEN, CDR2 SYDVKM. V was clipped by 4 bases and J by 7 bases; unmatched bases: 2. The CDR3 has 14 amino acids. CDR3 nucleotide sequence: TGTGCCAGCAGTTCCGGGACAGGGGGCAACACCATATATTTT. Its protein product is CASSSGTGGNTIYF.

This chain links TRBV29-1 with TRBJ1-1; no reliable D call. The V gene's germline CDR1 is SQVTM and CDR2 ANQGSEA. V lost 5 bases and J 1 base, leaving 5 bases between the germline ends. The CDR3 contains 11 residues. This CDR3 is CSVLSNTEAFF. The CDR3 nucleotides read TGCAGCGTTTTATCGAACACTGAAGCTTTCTTT. The variable domain in full, completed from reference TRBV29-1 and TRBJ1-1, reads SAVISQKPSRDICQRGTSLTIQCQVDSQVTMMFWYRQQPGQSLTLIATANQGSEATYESGFVIDKFPISRPNLTFSTLTVSNMSPEDSSIYLCSVLSNTEAFFGQGTRLTVV.

This chain joins TRBV5-1 and TRBJ1-2, with D unclear. Trimming took off 0 bases at V and 2 bases at J, with 5 bases between the two ends. From germline, CDR1 is SGHRS and CDR2 YFSETQ. This CDR3 has 13 amino acids. The CDR3 is CASSLAQNYGYTF. The CDR3 DNA sequence: TGCGCCAGCAGCTTGGCTCAGAACTATGGCTACACCTTC. The whole variable domain, remainder taken from reference TRBV5-1 and TRBJ1-2, is KAGVTQTPRYLIKTRGQQVTLSCSPISGHRSVSWYQQTPGQGLQFLFEYFSETQRNKGNFPGRFSGRQFSNSRSEMNVSTLELGDSALYLCASSLAQNYGYTFGSGTRLTVV.

This clone has only a few counts. The genes are TRBV19 and TRBJ1-4; D not certain. The germline V and J ends were trimmed by 5 bases and 0 bases, with 7 bases remaining between them. CDR1 and CDR2 from the germline V gene are LNHDA and SQIVND (reference sequence). The CDR3 runs to 14 residues. The CDR3 region has the DNA TGTGCCAGTAGTGAGCAATCAACTAATGAAAAACTGTTTTTT. Its translation: CASSEQSTNEKLFF.

V and J are TRBV6-1 and TRBJ1-2; 7 bases line up with TRBD1. Per the germline V gene, CDR1 is MNHNS and CDR2 is SASEGT. The CDR3 extends over 17 amino acids. Unmatched junction bases numbered 12, after V lost 1 base and J lost 4 bases. For the CDR3, the DNA is TGTGCCAGCAGTGAAGGGGACAGAAGGGGGACCACCTATGGCTACACCTTC. As protein: CASSEGDRRGTTYGYTF.

The sample holds a few counts of this clone. The rearrangement joins TRBV7-9 to TRBJ1-3; 8 bases are a match to TRBD1. Trimming removed 1 base from V and 3 bases from J; junction bases left unmatched: 5. CDR3 length: 16 residues. The germline gives CDR1 SEHNR, CDR2 FQNEAQ (reference sequence). The CDR3 DNA is TGTGCCAGCAGCTTAGGCCCAGGGGGCTATGGAAACACCATATATTTT. It is translated as CASSLGPGGYGNTIYF.

On this clone itself: At one boundary the junction diverges from the germline segment, which might be a read error. The chain employs TRBV3-1 (or the pseudogene TRBV3-2) and TRBJ2-7, with a weak D call TRBD2 (6 bases). The CDR3 is 12 amino acids. The germline V gene has CDR1 LGHDT and CDR2 YNNKEL (reference sequence). The CDR3 here is CASSQTGTLLFF. The CDR3 region has the DNA TGTGCCAGCAGCCAAACCGGGACTCTTCTCTTCTTC.

The sample holds a few counts of this clone. In nucleotides, the CDR3 is TGTGCCAGCAGCTTAGACACCTTTAGCGGGCCGCAGTATTTT. Translation gives CASSLDTFSGPQYF. The chain combines TRBV11-2 with TRBJ2-3, with TRBD2 identical over 7 bases. CDR3 length: 14 residues. Losses at the gene ends were 0 bases for V and 10 bases for J; bases not matched to a gene: 7. Germline CDR1 and CDR2: SGHAT and FQNNGV.

The chain joins TRBV19 to TRBJ2-7; 10 bases are shared with TRBD2. CDR1 LNHDA and CDR2 SQIVND come from the germline V gene (reference sequence). The CDR3 spans 16 residues. The junction had 8 bases not matched to a gene; V was cut back by 4 bases and J by 2 bases. In DNA form, the CDR3 reads TGTGCCAGTAGTACCCTTGCTAGCGGGAGTCCCTACGAGCAGTACTTC. Translation gives CASSTLASGSPYEQYF.

V is TRBV27 and J is TRBJ2-3; TRBD2 agrees at 8 bases. The germline V gene has CDR1 MNHEY and CDR2 SMNVEV (reference sequence). The CDR3 length is 16 residues. V dropped 0 bases and J dropped 2; count of bases not matched to a gene: 4. Here the CDR3 reads CASSLSWRGATDTQYF. In DNA, the CDR3 is TGTGCCAGCAGTTTATCTTGGCGGGGGGCCACAGATACGCAGTATTTT.

The chain carries TRBV9 and TRBJ1-1; 10 nucleotides line up with TRBD1. The CDR3 is 14 residues long. CDR1 SGDLS and CDR2 YYNGEE come from the germline V gene. Losses at the gene ends were 5 bases for V and 1 base for J; bases not matched to a gene: 2. CDR3 sequence reads: CASSGDRGNTEAFF. The CDR3 nucleotides read TGTGCCAGCAGTGGGGACAGGGGGAACACTGAAGCTTTCTTT.

The chain links TRBV6-2 or TRBV6-3 to TRBJ1-5, with D possibly matching TRBD1 (6 bases). Germline V gene sequence: CDR1 MNHEY, CDR2 SVGEGT. This CDR3 contains 19 residues. V was cut by 4 bases and J by 4 bases, with 26 bases left in between. DNA of the CDR3: TGTGCCAGCAGTTCGATTTTGGGACATTACGCAGGCTATAATCAGCCCCAGCATTTT. Its translation: CASSSILGHYAGYNQPQHF.

V usage is TRBV7-9 and J usage is TRBJ2-1; 8 bases agree with TRBD1. V trimming: 3 bases; J trimming: 3 bases; junction bases outside the gene matches: 4. CDR1 and CDR2 from the germline V gene are SEHNR and FQNEAQ (reference sequence). The CDR3 is 15 residues long. This CDR3 is CASSFSTGDYNEQFF. DNA for the CDR3: TGTGCCAGCAGCTTCTCGACAGGGGACTACAATGAGCAGTTCTTC.